Below, one T cell receptor (beta chain) is given with its context. The sample belongs to a study of blood T cell repertoires in COVID-19. Study summary: The United States, Italy and Spain were the sources of the acute and convalescent COVID-19 samples.

Trimming stripped 1 base from V and 0 bases from J, with 13 bases between. The CDR3 has 16 residues. Germline CDR1 is SEHNR and CDR2 is FQNEAQ (reference sequence). Using immunoSEQ multiplex PCR, the repertoire was profiled, and TCRdb retains in-frame clones only, with some absent. Among 190,000 or so clones listed, around nine tenths were seen once. The chain is built from TRBV7-9 and TRBJ2-7; tentative D call: TRBD2 (6 bases). Source material: peripheral blood. The receptor was derived from a woman younger than 35 who had recovered from COVID-19. The CDR3 region has the DNA TGTGCCAGCAGCTTAGGGGACTGGATGAGCTCCTACGAGCAGTACTTC. Protein product: CASSLGDWMSSYEQYF.